One and the same sample provided the 7 T cell receptor beta chains below, sequenced in a study of blood T cell repertoires in COVID-19. Only in-frame clones appear in the TCRdb table, and some are missing; sequencing was by immunoSEQ multiplex PCR. The sample holds some 100,000 clones, around 81% seen once. Source material: peripheral blood. These receptors came from a man between 50 and 59 years old with active or convalescent COVID-19.

This clone was detected once. This chain joins TRBV6-5 and TRBJ1-5; D unresolved. In germline, CDR1 is MNHEY, CDR2 SVGAGI. The germline V and J ends were trimmed by 2 bases and 2 bases, with 10 bases remaining between them. CDR3 length: 15 amino acids. Written as DNA, the CDR3 is TGTGCCAGCAGTTACCAGCGGGGTGGCAATCAGCCCCAGCATTTT. Encoded protein: CASSYQRGGNQPQHF.

V is TRBV19 and J is TRBJ1-2; D is unclear. Trimming pared 7 bases from V and 5 bases from J, leaving 23 bases between. The CDR3 length is 16 residues. The V gene's germline CDR1 is LNHDA and CDR2 SQIVND (reference sequence). The CDR3 DNA follows: TGTGCCAGTATGGGTCGGGGTAGGGCTGAAGGTTATGGCTACACCTTC. Translating gives CASMGRGRAEGYGYTF.

The rearrangement joins TRBV7-9 to TRBJ2-1; 11 bases fit TRBD2. There are 17 residues in the CDR3. After removal of 2 bases from V and 9 bases from J, the junction contained 12 bases not matched to a gene. Germline CDR1 reads SEHNR; CDR2 reads FQNEAQ (reference sequence). Here the CDR3 reads CASSLSLAGGYLSEQFF. CDR3 nucleotides: TGTGCCAGCAGCTTAAGCCTAGCGGGAGGTTATTTAAGTGAGCAGTTCTTC.

J is TRBJ1-2 and V is TRBV19, with D possibly TRBD1 on 5 matching bases. Germline CDR1 and CDR2: LNHDA and SQIVND (reference sequence). Trimming removed 4 bases at V and 4 bases at J, with 10 bases between. The CDR3 covers 13 residues. DNA of the CDR3: TGTGCCAGTAGTAAGACAGCATCCTATGGCTACACCTTC. It translates to CASSKTASYGYTF.

The chain links TRBV4-2 to TRBJ2-1; no firm D call. The CDR3 has 12 residues. Trimming took 5 bases from V and 5 from J, leaving 7 bases between them. CDR1 is LGHNA and CDR2 is YNFKEQ in the germline V gene. The CDR3 loop reads CASSTSDNEQFF. The CDR3 DNA follows: TGTGCCAGCAGCACCAGCGACAATGAGCAGTTCTTC.

This chain joins TRBV3-1 (or the pseudogene TRBV3-2) and TRBJ2-5, with D tentatively TRBD1 (6 bases). The CDR3 is 12 amino acids. CDR1 is LGHDT and CDR2 is YNNKEL in the germline V gene (reference sequence). V was pared by 0 bases and J by 7 bases, with 6 bases between. In nucleotides, the CDR3 is TGTGCCAGCAGCCAAGACAGGGGGACCCAGTACTTC. Protein sequence: CASSQDRGTQYF.

This chain links TRBV12-5 with TRBJ1-6, with D tentatively TRBD1 (6 bases). With 5 bases removed from V and 9 bases from J, the gap between germline ends came to 14 bases. The germline V gene encodes CDR1 LGHNT and CDR2 FRNRAP. This CDR3 is built from 14 residues. CDR3 loop: CASGLTGKGSPLHF. DNA of the CDR3: TGTGCTAGTGGTCTTACAGGGAAGGGTTCACCCCTCCACTTT. Full variable domain (remainder filled in from reference TRBV12-5 and TRBJ1-6): DARVTQTPRHKVTEMGQEVTMRCQPILGHNTVFWYRQTMMQGLELLAYFRNRAPLDDSGMPKDRFSAEMPDATLATLKIQPSEPRDSAVYFCASGLTGKGSPLHFGNGTRLTVT.